This TCR beta chain appears in the sequencing data of a study of T cell responses to AZD1222 COVID-19 vaccine. Study-wide points: Unmutated regions of variants are reportedly targeted by nearly half of spike-specific TCRs.

Assay: immunoSEQ multiplex PCR; the TCRdb copy retains only in-frame clones and omits some. The table lists 95,000 to 150,000 clones, 80% to 90% of them singletons. Per the germline V gene, CDR1 is WNHNN and CDR2 is SYGVQD (reference sequence). Trimming pared 7 bases from V and 5 bases from J, leaving 14 bases between. The CDR3 has 14 residues. This clone was recorded once. Antigen specificity is unknown. The rearrangement links TRBV10-1 to TRBJ2-2; either TRBD1 or TRBD2 may fit D (5 bases each). This TCR was recovered from an adult in good health. The sequencing used peripheral blood, collected on day 0 of MenACWY control vaccination. CDR3 loop: CASNEGQGTGELFF. CDR3 nucleotide sequence: TGCGCCAGCAACGAGGGGCAGGGAACCGGGGAGCTGTTTTTT.